This T cell receptor beta chain was documented in a study of T cell repertoires in cytomegalovirus infection. Looking at the study overall: Public TCR beta signatures were indicative of both CMV infection and a matching HLA type. Study conclusions and caveats: Clonotype analysis showed dominance of the ex vivo response by HLA-C-restricted CMV-specific TCR beta clonotypes. Adding up the frequency of public TCR beta families identified people who carried CMV plus the relevant HLA.

Each CDR3 protein gets one entry after TCRdb re-called the reads with MiXCR. The table has roughly 500,000 distinct CDR3 sequences, more than 15% seen once. As concerns this clonotype: What it recognizes is unknown.

The length of the CDR3 is 15 residues. Germline loops: CDR1 SNHLY, CDR2 FYNNEI. The trim removed 7 bases at V and 6 bases at J, leaving 11 bases unmatched. Sequences were obtained from CD8+ T cells from PBMCs. The chain employs TRBV2 and TRBJ2-1; 8 bases are a match to TRBD1. The TCR sequence derives from a human donor in good health (CMV status not recorded). Some clones in this sample may be carry-over from other donors' samples. For the CDR3, the DNA is TGTGCCAGCACTATGGGGACAGGTGCGGGCAATGAGCAGTTCTTC. This sequence encodes CASTMGTGAGNEQFF.